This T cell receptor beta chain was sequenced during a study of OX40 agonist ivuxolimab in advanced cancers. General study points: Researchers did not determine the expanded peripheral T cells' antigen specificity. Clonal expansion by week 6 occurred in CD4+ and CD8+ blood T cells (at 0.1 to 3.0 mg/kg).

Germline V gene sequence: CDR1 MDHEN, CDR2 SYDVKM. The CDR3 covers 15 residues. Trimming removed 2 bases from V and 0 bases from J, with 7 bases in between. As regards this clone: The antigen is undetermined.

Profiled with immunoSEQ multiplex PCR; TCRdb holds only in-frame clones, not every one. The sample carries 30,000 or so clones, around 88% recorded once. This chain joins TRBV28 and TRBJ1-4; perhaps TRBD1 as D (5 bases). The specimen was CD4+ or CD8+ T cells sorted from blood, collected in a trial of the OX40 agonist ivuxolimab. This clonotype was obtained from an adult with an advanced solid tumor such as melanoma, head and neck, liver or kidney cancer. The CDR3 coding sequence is TGTGCCAGCAGTTTAACACAGGCAACTAATGAAAAACTGTTTTTT. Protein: CASSLTQATNEKLFF.